This is a list of T cell receptor beta chains from one sample in a study of response to subunit inactivated influenza vaccine. MiXCR was run by TCRdb on the RT-PCR reads, yielding one entry per CDR3 protein. The sample lists fewer than 600,000 distinct CDR3 sequences, under 8.5% occurring once. The input for sequencing was PBMCs from blood, taken less than 30 months after vaccination. Source of these receptors: a man between 50 and 69 years old who received an inactivated influenza vaccine. Both conserved end residues are trimmed from each CDR3.

TRBV9	TRBJ2-5	ASSVGGRQETQY
TRBV5-5	TRBJ1-6	ASSLVATGSSSPLH
TRBV5-4	TRBJ2-7	ASSSTSTYEQY
TRBV25-1	TRBJ1-2	ASSESPAGGYT
TRBV5-1	TRBJ2-1	ASSQSGSRNEQF
TRBV7-7	TRBJ2-1	ASSPRAGGPNEQF
TRBV6-1	TRBJ2-7	ASRPGTSSYEQY
TRBV7-2	TRBJ2-7	ASRYVGQGSYEQY
TRBV7-9	TRBJ2-3	ASSPRTGYYTDTQY
TRBV7-9	TRBJ1-2	ASSLKGSKDGYT
TRBV12-3/TRBV12-4	TRBJ2-7	ASSSPLMVSEQY
TRBV7-2	TRBJ2-5	ASSLARLETQY
TRBV5-1	TRBJ2-3	ASSLVGSDTQY
TRBV11-2	TRBJ2-7	ASSLSGQSPFYEQY
TRBV15	TRBJ2-3	ATSRIRTDTQY
TRBV6-2/TRBV6-3	TRBJ2-4	ASSKTSGRAKNIQY
TRBV5-1	TRBJ2-5	ASSFAGEGETQY
TRBV7-9	TRBJ2-7	ASSPPVYEQY
TRBV11-3	TRBJ2-3	ASSANLNTQY
TRBV5-6	TRBJ1-6	ASSLQGTNNSPLH
TRBV12-3/TRBV12-4	TRBJ1-6	ASSLGWVNSPLH
TRBV9	TRBJ2-3	ASSSLSGQSTDTQY
TRBV28	TRBJ1-1	ASSWQVGTEAF
TRBV29-1	TRBJ2-1	SVLRDTWGDEQF
TRBV6-1	TRBJ1-1	ASSSGALNTEAF
TRBV12-3/TRBV12-4	TRBJ2-1	ASSLDPANEQF
TRBV20-1	TRBJ2-7	SANRIDEQY
TRBV20-1	TRBJ1-1	RPTGENTEAF
TRBV20-1	TRBJ2-7	SARGPGSYEQY
TRBV3-1	TRBJ1-6	ASRLGRFNSPLH
TRBV20-1	TRBJ2-7	SASSRGGLAGYEQY
TRBV18	TRBJ1-2	ASSPQVDSGMVNYGYT
TRBV5-1	TRBJ1-3	ASSLRGENPGNTIY
TRBV20-1	TRBJ2-1	SARVVAYNEQF
TRBV6-5	TRBJ1-3	ASSYSMAGAGNTIY
TRBV16	TRBJ2-5	ASSRGRRETQY
TRBV18	TRBJ1-5	ASSPEPQNQPQH
TRBV6-6	TRBJ2-7	ASSYGPGKQY
TRBV18	TRBJ2-5	ASSPSGRETQY
TRBV4-3	TRBJ1-1	ASSQDRAGSNTEAF
TRBV5-6	TRBJ2-4	ASSLQVVKNIQY
TRBV7-2	TRBJ2-7	ASRTPGQGYEQY
TRBV7-8	TRBJ2-3	ASSLGVGGSGDTQY
TRBV12-3/TRBV12-4	TRBJ2-5	ASSLISGQILVTQY
TRBV11-2	TRBJ2-1	ASSLVFGSGSDISYNEQF
TRBV7-7	TRBJ2-3	ASSPRLVAGGPDTQY
TRBV12-3/TRBV12-4	TRBJ1-3	ASSFGGGNTIY
TRBV28	TRBJ2-2	ASSLTRENTGELF
TRBV19	TRBJ2-3	ASNEGLSTDTQY
TRBV14	TRBJ2-7	ASSQVQGRLEY
TRBV11-2	TRBJ2-2	ASSLTQGRNGELF
TRBV12-3/TRBV12-4	TRBJ2-2	ASSLRAARHTNTGELF
TRBV18	TRBJ2-1	ASSPAGGGLTYNEQF
TRBV7-8	TRBJ2-7	ASSLGFPGQGAEQY
TRBV7-9	TRBJ2-7	ASSASFGDRGFYEQD
TRBV20-1	TRBJ2-5	SAFEETQY
TRBV12-3/TRBV12-4	TRBJ2-3	ASSPRTGGTDTQY
TRBV7-2	TRBJ2-5	ASSLFKETQY
TRBV12-3/TRBV12-4	TRBJ2-7	ASSLHGAYEQY
TRBV28	TRBJ2-7	ASTRDSVYEQY